These T cell receptor beta chains were read from a single sample in a study of T cells in Graves' hyperthyroidism and ophthalmopathy. TCRdb reanalysed the multiplex PCR reads using MiXCR and keeps one entry per CDR3 protein. In the table there are more than 40,000 distinct CDR3 sequences, roughly 50% of which are singletons. The sequencing sample was made of peripheral blood or thyroid tissue (not recorded which). The source of these receptors is a woman aged 45-65 years with Graves' hyperthyroidism. Both conserved end residues are part of each CDR3. D genes are given only for firm matches. Clone size is not always given. Where it is, it says once, few, many or a class for expanded clones.

TRBV7-8	TRBJ1-5	.	medium-sized	CASSRTGFQPQHF	TGTGCCAGCAGCAGAACAGGGTTCCAGCCCCAGCATTTT
TRBV20-1	TRBJ2-7	.	.	CSASSPDPGSSYEQYF	TGCAGTGCCAGCAGCCCCGACCCGGGGAGCTCCTACGAGCAGTACTTC
TRBV7-3	TRBJ2-6	TRBD1	few	CASSLMGRGRGANVLTF	TGTGCCAGCAGCTTAATGGGCAGGGGGCGTGGGGCCAACGTCCTGACTTTC
TRBV7-6	TRBJ2-5	TRBD1	.	CASSSLRDRGRRTQYF	TGTGCCAGCAGTTCCCTTAGGGACAGAGGGCGCAGGACCCAGTACTTC
TRBV15	TRBJ2-3	TRBD2	many	CATSRDPSAGGADTQYF	TGTGCCACCAGCAGAGATCCTTCAGCGGGGGGGGCTGATACGCAGTATTTT
TRBV29-1	TRBJ2-1	.	few	CSVEDRNGNEQFF	TGCAGCGTTGAAGATAGGAACGGGAATGAGCAGTTCTTC
TRBV4-2	TRBJ2-5	.	many	CASSHFGVKETQYF	TGTGCCAGCAGCCATTTTGGGGTCAAAGAGACCCAGTACTTC
TRBV6-1	TRBJ1-5	TRBD1	many	CASYPGQGSQPQHF	TGTGCCAGCTATCCGGGACAGGGGAGTCAGCCCCAGCATTTT
TRBV5-1	TRBJ1-4	.	.	CASSRNTGSEKLFF	TGCGCCAGCAGCCGAAACACAGGTAGCGAAAAACTGTTTTTT
TRBV19	TRBJ1-5	.	.	CASTPTDSLTYSNQPQHF	TGTGCCAGTACCCCAACGGACAGCTTAACATATAGCAATCAGCCCCAGCATTTT
TRBV19	TRBJ1-2	TRBD1	.	CARNDLDRAYGYTF	TGTGCCCGAAATGACCTTGACAGGGCCTACGGCTACACCTTC
TRBV25-1	TRBJ1-2	TRBD1	.	CASRQGALYGYTF	TGTGCCAGCAGGCAGGGGGCACTTTATGGCTACACCTTC
TRBV14	TRBJ2-2	TRBD2	.	CASSRSSGNTGELFF	TGTGCCAGCAGCCGATCTAGCGGGAACACCGGGGAGCTGTTTTTT
TRBV10-2	TRBJ1-6	TRBD1	.	CASRQGRPTSSYNSPLHF	TGCGCCAGCAGACAGGGGAGACCAACGAGCTCCTATAATTCACCCCTCCACTTT
TRBV7-9	TRBJ2-5	.	.	CASNLSQETQYF	TGTGCCAGCAACTTAAGCCAGGAGACCCAGTACTTC
TRBV4-1	TRBJ1-6	.	many	CASSQDWGSPLHF	TGCGCCAGCAGCCAAGATTGGGGTTCACCCCTCCACTTT
TRBV28	TRBJ2-5	.	many	CASSLWGEETQYF	TGTGCCAGCAGTTTATGGGGCGAAGAGACCCAGTACTTC
TRBV7-6	TRBJ2-6	.	.	CASSPRWGDTEAF	TGTGCCAGCAGTCCTCGATGGGGGGACACTGAAGCTTTC
TRBV7-9	TRBJ1-2	.	.	CASSDWPGQQANYGYTF	TGTGCCAGCTCCGACTGGCCTGGCCAGCAGGCTAATTATGGCTACACCTTC
TRBV5-4	TRBJ2-5	TRBD2	many	CASSQSGSQETQYF	TGTGCCAGCAGCCAAAGCGGGAGCCAAGAGACCCAGTACTTC
TRBV29-1	TRBJ2-3	.	many	CSVEGPLTRADTQYF	TGCAGCGTTGAAGGCCCCCTGACGCGGGCAGATACGCAGTATTTT
TRBV7-2	TRBJ2-5	.	.	CASSLGSVKTQYF	TGTGCCAGCAGCTTAGGAAGTGTGAAGACCCAGTACTTC
TRBV10-3	TRBJ1-1	.	many	CAISEPVDNTEAFF	TGTGCCATCAGTGAGCCCGTTGATAACACTGAAGCTTTCTTT
TRBV5-1	TRBJ1-5	.	many	CASSLGPGQSNQPQHF	TGCGCCAGCAGCTTGGGGCCCGGACAAAGCAATCAGCCCCAGCATTTT
TRBV5-4	TRBJ1-5	.	.	CASSSHGQGEQPQHF	TGTGCCAGCAGCTCCCACGGGCAGGGTGAACAGCCCCAGCATTTT
TRBV20-1	TRBJ1-2	.	.	CSARGEAGGYTF	TGCAGTGCTAGAGGGGAGGCCGGGGGCTACACCTTC
TRBV28	TRBJ2-5	.	many	CASRTSSGFQETQYF	TGTGCCAGCAGAACCTCAAGCGGGTTCCAAGAGACCCAGTACTTC
TRBV20-1	TRBJ1-5	TRBD1	.	CSVQGEDRGNQPQHF	TGCAGTGTCCAGGGAGAGGACAGGGGGAATCAGCCCCAGCATTTT
TRBV7-2	TRBJ1-6	.	.	CASGPYNSPLHF	TGTGCCAGCGGGCCCTATAATTCACCCCTCCACTTT
TRBV7-9	TRBJ2-2	.	many	CASSPDGHGELFF	TGTGCCAGCAGCCCCGACGGGCACGGGGAGCTGTTTTTT
TRBV9	TRBJ1-5	.	many	CASSETVGQPQHF	TGTGCCAGCAGTGAGACTGTCGGACAGCCCCAGCATTTT
TRBV20-1	TRBJ2-1	.	.	CSAIDRGLGYNEQFF	TGCAGTGCTATCGACAGGGGACTAGGGTACAATGAGCAGTTCTTC
TRBV13	TRBJ2-3	.	.	CASSLGTTLTDTQYF	TGTGCCAGCAGCCTCGGGACAACCCTCACAGATACGCAGTATTTT
TRBV7-2	TRBJ1-1	TRBD1	.	CASSFPGQGMNTEAFF	TGTGCCAGCAGCTTCCCGGGACAGGGGATGAACACTGAAGCTTTCTTT
TRBV2	TRBJ2-7	.	.	CASSPSRATYEQYF	TGTGCCAGCAGTCCTAGCCGAGCCACCTACGAGCAGTACTTC
TRBV29-1	TRBJ2-5	TRBD2	many	CQGGSGGETQYF	TGCCAAGGCGGGAGTGGTGGAGAGACCCAGTACTTC
TRBV27	TRBJ1-5	TRBD1	many	CASRVTGTVDQPQHF	TGTGCCAGCAGGGTAACCGGGACAGTAGATCAGCCCCAGCATTTT
TRBV10-3	TRBJ1-1	.	once	CAISAQGMNTEAFF	TGTGCCATCAGTGCGCAGGGTATGAACACTGAAGCTTTCTTT
TRBV25-1	TRBJ1-1	.	.	CASLGWGTEAFF	TGTGCCAGCTTAGGATGGGGGACAGAAGCTTTCTTT
TRBV5-6	TRBJ2-7	TRBD1	many	CASSVGQAYEQYF	TGTGCCAGCAGCGTGGGACAGGCCTACGAGCAGTACTTC